Reported below is one T cell receptor beta chain. This specimen belongs to a study of T cells expressing NK-cell markers. TCRdb reanalyzed the 5' RACE reads, giving one entry per CDR3 protein sequence and no DNA. This sample's clone table lists a few hundred thousand distinct CDR3 sequences. This TCR was recovered from a man aged 18-70 years in good health. Sequencing was carried out using blood T cells: a sorted CD56 or NKG2C T cell subset, CD4+ or CD8+ T cells, or bulk PBMC T cells (not recorded which).

CDR3 amino acids: CASSLLTGTSSTDTQYF. The chain is built from TRBV28 and TRBJ2-3; the D call of TRBD2 rests on TCRdb alone, since no DNA is present to check it. Germline V gene data show CDR1 as MDHEN and CDR2 as SYDVKM. The CDR3 is 17 residues long.